This T cell receptor (beta chain) was documented in a study of memory CD4+ T cells and cytomegalovirus serostatus. In the study's own analysis: Out-of-frame sequences were removed, leaving a few million distinct TCRbeta sequences. The data were produced by immunoSEQ multiplex PCR, yet TCRdb's version contains in-frame clones alone and is incomplete. The DNA gave D and trimming, while V, J and clone size come from that table. The sample shows tens of thousands of clones, about 73% of them seen only once. Study-wide findings and caveats: CD4+ memory repertoires contained about two fifths of the 164 reported CMV TCRbeta sequences.

This clone was seen a handful of times. What it recognizes is unknown. Single viable CD3+CD4+CD8-CD45RO+ cells were sorted as the memory CD4+ T cells. Trimming cost V 6 bases and J 7 bases, with 18 bases left between them. The germline V gene encodes CDR1 MNHEY and CDR2 SVGAGI. The length of the CDR3 is 14 residues. The sequencing input was memory CD4+ T cells from blood. This sequence joins TRBV6-5 and TRBJ1-1, with D maybe TRBD1 (6 bases). This TCR came from an adult in good health and CMV-seronegative. As DNA, the CDR3 is TGTGCCAGCAGAGAGACAGGCGGGTCCCTTGAAGCTTTCTTT. Protein product: CASRETGGSLEAFF.